What follows are 10 T cell receptor beta chains derived from one specimen sequenced in a study of T cell repertoires in cytomegalovirus infection. TCRdb ran MiXCR on the reads and lists one entry per CDR3 protein. This sample has about 490,000 distinct CDR3 sequences; roughly 29% occur once, and the top ten carry about 13%. Sample: PBMCs. The source of these receptors is a human donor in good health (CMV status not recorded). Some clones in this sample may be carry-over from other donors' samples.

The chain has TRBV6-1 and TRBJ1-1; a possible D gene is TRBD1 (5 bases). In germline, CDR1 is MNHNS, CDR2 SASEGT. The CDR3 runs to 13 residues. Trimming removed 8 bases at V and 3 bases at J, with 13 bases between. This chain's CDR3 is CASRSKGDTEAFF. The DNA for the CDR3 is TGTGCCAGCCGCTCTAAAGGGGACACTGAAGCTTTCTTT.

Worth noting for this clonotype: Germline and junction disagree at one end, which may indicate a read error. The rearrangement links TRBV27 to TRBJ2-7; 8 bases fit TRBD1. CDR3 length: 14 amino acids. Germline lookup yields CDR1 MNHEY and CDR2 SMNVEV (reference sequence). CDR3 sequence reads: CASSLSLTGAEQYF. The CDR3 DNA sequence: TGTGCCAGCAGCTTATCCCTGACAGGGGCCGAGCAGTACTTC.

This clonotype has only a few counts. The V gene is TRBV6-2 or TRBV6-3, the J gene TRBJ2-1, with TRBD1 identical over 7 bases. This CDR3 is built from 14 residues. V lost 6 bases and J lost 5; bases outside the gene matches: 7. Germline CDR1 reads MNHEY; CDR2 reads SVGEGT. The CDR3 DNA is TGTGCCAGCAGCTCAGGGGGACAGAACAATGAGCAGTTCTTC. Amino acids: CASSSGGQNNEQFF.

This clonotype was seen a few times. The rearrangement uses TRBV19 and TRBJ1-2; 7 positions agree with TRBD1. V dropped 6 bases and J dropped 2; count of bases not matched to a gene: 18. Germline CDR1 is LNHDA and CDR2 is SQIVND (reference sequence). The CDR3 extends over 18 amino acids. The CDR3 spells CASRNYGTAFRGNYGYTF. For the CDR3, the DNA is TGTGCCAGTAGAAATTACGGGACAGCTTTTAGGGGGAACTATGGCTACACCTTC.

This clonotype showed up many times. The rearrangement joins TRBV7-8 to TRBJ2-4; D might be TRBD2 (6 bases). Trimming took off 5 bases at V and 0 bases at J, with 20 bases between the two ends. Germline assignment: CDR1 SGHVS and CDR2 FQNEAQ. The CDR3 extends over 18 amino acids. CDR3 sequence: CASSPRQRAEKAKNIQYF. CDR3 nucleotide sequence: TGTGCCAGCAGCCCTAGACAGCGGGCGGAAAAAGCCAAAAACATTCAGTACTTC.

The count of this clonotype is one. V usage is TRBV6-2 or TRBV6-3 and J usage is TRBJ2-1, with 7 bases fitting TRBD2. The V segment lost 1 base and the J segment 4 bases; nucleotides outside the gene matches: 10. The germline V gene has CDR1 MNHEY and CDR2 SVGEGT. This CDR3 region has 17 residues. This chain's CDR3 is CASSYWAGVAAYNEQFF. The CDR3 DNA is TGTGCCAGCAGTTACTGGGCGGGAGTCGCTGCTTACAATGAGCAGTTCTTC.

This clonotype was picked up many times. The J gene is TRBJ2-3, the V gene TRBV12-3 or TRBV12-4; a possible D gene is TRBD2 (5 bases). Trimming stripped 5 bases from V and 7 bases from J, with 13 bases between. The CDR3 totals 13 residues. The CDR3 spells CASSMGSRNTQYF. CDR3 nucleotides: TGTGCCAGCAGTATGGGGAGTCGGAATACGCAGTATTTT.

This clonotype was recorded a few times. The chain carries TRBV19 and TRBJ2-1; TRBD2 is a possible D gene (5 bases). CDR3 length equals 14 residues. Germline V gives CDR1 LNHDA, CDR2 SQIVND (reference sequence). V was trimmed by 5 bases and J by 3 bases, leaving 11 bases between them. CDR3 loop: CASSLGRDYNEQFF. CDR3 in DNA: TGTGCCAGTAGTCTGGGGAGAGACTACAATGAGCAGTTCTTC.

The V gene is TRBV6-1, the J gene TRBJ2-7; 7 positions match TRBD2. There are 16 residues in the CDR3. With 6 bases clipped from V and 0 bases from J, the junction kept 11 bases outside the gene matches. Per the germline V gene, CDR1 is MNHNS and CDR2 is SASEGT. The CDR3 here is CASSSAFGGSSYEQYF. DNA of the CDR3: TGTGCCAGCAGCTCGGCGTTTGGCGGGAGCTCCTACGAGCAGTACTTC.

This clonotype was recorded many times. The genes are TRBV19 and TRBJ1-5, with TRBD1 matching over 7 bases. The junction had 4 bases not matched to a gene; V was cut back by 6 bases and J by 5 bases. CDR3 size: 13 residues. Germline-derived CDR1 and CDR2 are LNHDA and SQIVND (reference sequence). The CDR3 loop is CASSTQGDQPQHF. The CDR3 DNA follows: TGTGCCAGTAGCACCCAGGGGGATCAGCCCCAGCATTTT.